This T cell receptor beta chain appears in the sequencing data of a study of brain T cells in children with intractable seizures. Time point here: blood from clinic visit 5 months post-surgery; TSC patient then seizure free. Sequencing was limited to surgery cases with top T cell transcript signatures in brain tissue. Patients received at least one anti-epileptic drug before surgery. Study findings and constraints: Absence of clones before surgery may stem from lower sequencing depth. Viral specificity was inferred only from CDR3 similarity; HCMV serostatus was unknown.

V was clipped by 2 bases and J by 0 bases, with 10 bases between them. The CDR3 extends over 16 amino acids. The germline gives CDR1 KGHSH, CDR2 LQKENI. Some clones are missing from TCRdb's copy, which holds only in-frame ones; the method was immunoSEQ multiplex PCR. The table shows about 340,000 clones, with nearly 95% occurring only once. As for this clone: The antigen is not known.

The V call is TRBV18, the J call TRBJ1-4; D not certain. The specimen comprised peripheral blood, sampled less than 6 months after surgery. The receptor comes from a boy under three years old with tuberous sclerosis and intractable seizures. The CDR3 nucleotides read TGTGCCAGCTCACCAACCAGCGGTCCAACTAATGAAAAACTGTTTTTT. Residues: CASSPTSGPTNEKLFF.